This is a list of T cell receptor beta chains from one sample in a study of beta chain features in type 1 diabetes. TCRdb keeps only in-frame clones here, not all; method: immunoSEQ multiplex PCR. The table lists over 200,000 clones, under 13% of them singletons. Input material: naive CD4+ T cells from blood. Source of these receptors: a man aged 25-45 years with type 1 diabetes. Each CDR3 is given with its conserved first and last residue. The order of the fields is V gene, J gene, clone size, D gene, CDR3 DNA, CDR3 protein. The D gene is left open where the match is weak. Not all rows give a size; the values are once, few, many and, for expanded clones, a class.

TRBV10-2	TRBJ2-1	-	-	TGCGCCAGCAGTGTCGCCGGGGTGAGAGGAGAGCAGTTCTTC	CASSVAGVRGEQFF
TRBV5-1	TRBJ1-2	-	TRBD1	TGCGCCAGCAGCATGAGGACAGGGGACTATGGCTACACCTTC	CASSMRTGDYGYTF
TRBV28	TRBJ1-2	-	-	TGTGCCAGCAGTGCGACTCTTGGCTACACCTTC	CASSATLGYTF
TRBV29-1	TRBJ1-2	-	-	TGCAGCGTTGAACTGGGTCCTAGGGGCTATGGCTACACCTTC	CSVELGPRGYGYTF
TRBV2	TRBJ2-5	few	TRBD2	TGTGCCAGCGGGGGGGAAAAAGAGACCCAGTACTTC	CASGGEKETQYF
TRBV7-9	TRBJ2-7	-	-	TGTGCCAGCGGAACGGGGGACTACGAGCAGTACTTC	CASGTGDYEQYF
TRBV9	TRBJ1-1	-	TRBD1	TGTGCCAGCAGCGGACCGGGACAGGGGACTGAAGCTTTCTTT	CASSGPGQGTEAFF
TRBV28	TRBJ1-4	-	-	TGTGCCAGCAGTGCGCAGGGAATTGAAAAACTGTTTTTT	CASSAQGIEKLFF
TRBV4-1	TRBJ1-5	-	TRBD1	TGCGCCAGCAGCCAAGATGAGGGGGCCCTCCGGCCCCAGCATTTT	CASSQDEGALRPQHF
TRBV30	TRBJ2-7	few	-	TGTGCCTGGAGTGGGACTACAGGGGTTCAATACGAGCAGTACTTC	CAWSGTTGVQYEQYF
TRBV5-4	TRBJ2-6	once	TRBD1	TGTGCCAGCAGCTCGGTAAGGGACAGTATCTCTGGGGCCAACGTCCTGACTTTC	CASSSVRDSISGANVLTF
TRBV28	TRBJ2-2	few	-	TGTGCCAGTCGCAGGGCGAACACCGGGGAGCTGTTTTTT	CASRRANTGELFF
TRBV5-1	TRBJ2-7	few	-	TGCGCCAGCAGCTTGGCCCCCGGACAGTCCTACGAGCAGTACTTC	CASSLAPGQSYEQYF
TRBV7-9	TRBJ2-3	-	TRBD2	TGTGCCAGCAGTCGTAGCGGGGGGCCAGATACGCAGTATTTT	CASSRSGGPDTQYF
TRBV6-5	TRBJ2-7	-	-	TGTGCCAGCAGTACCGACAGAAACTCCTACGAGCAGTACTTC	CASSTDRNSYEQYF
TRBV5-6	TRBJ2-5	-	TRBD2	TGTGCCAGCAGCTTGGATAGCGGGGGGACCCGGCTAAAGACCCAGTACTTC	CASSLDSGGTRLKTQYF
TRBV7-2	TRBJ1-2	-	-	TGTGCCAGCAGCTTGGCGGGTTTAGGCTATGGCTACACCTTC	CASSLAGLGYGYTF
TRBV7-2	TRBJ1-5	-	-	TGTGCCAGCAGTCGTCCCAATCAGCCCCAGCATTTT	CASSRPNQPQHF
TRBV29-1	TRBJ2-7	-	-	TGCAGCGTTGTTCTGTCGGGAGACTACGAGCAGTACTTC	CSVVLSGDYEQYF
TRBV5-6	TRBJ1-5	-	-	TGTGCCAGCAGCTTATATCATCAGCCCCAGCATTTT	CASSLYHQPQHF
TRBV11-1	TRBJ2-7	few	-	TGTGCCAGCAGTCTCTCAGGGTTCTACGAGCAGTACTTC	CASSLSGFYEQYF
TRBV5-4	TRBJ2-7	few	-	TGTGCCAGCAGCCGCGGGACAGACTCCTACGAGCAGTACTTC	CASSRGTDSYEQYF
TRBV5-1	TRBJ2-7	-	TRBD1	TGCGCCAGCAGCTTGGGCGACAGGGTGCGCGAGCAGTACTTC	CASSLGDRVREQYF
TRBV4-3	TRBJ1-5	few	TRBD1	TGCGCCAGCAGCCAAGATACAGGGGCGGGTCAGCCCCAGCATTTT	CASSQDTGAGQPQHF
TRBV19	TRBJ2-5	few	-	TGTGCCAGTAGCTTGAACTCCGAGACTAGTGAAGGGGAGACCCAGTACTTC	CASSLNSETSEGETQYF
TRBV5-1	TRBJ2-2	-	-	TGCGCCAGCAGCTTTTCGGGGAACACCGGGGAGCTGTTTTTT	CASSFSGNTGELFF
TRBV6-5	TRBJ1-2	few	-	TGTGCCAGCGCCCCACAGGGCTCTGGCTATGGCTACACCTTC	CASAPQGSGYGYTF
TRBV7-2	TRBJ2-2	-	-	TGTGCCAGCAGCCTGAATCAGGGAACCGGGGAGCTGTTTTTT	CASSLNQGTGELFF
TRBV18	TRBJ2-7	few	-	TGTGCCAGCTCACCACAGGGGGGGCCTCACTCCTACGAGCAGTACTTC	CASSPQGGPHSYEQYF
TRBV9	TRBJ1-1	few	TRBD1	TGTGCCAGCAGCGTAGGGATACAGGGGGACACTGAAGCTTTCTTT	CASSVGIQGDTEAFF